This TCR beta chain was documented in a study of blood T cell repertoires in COVID-19. TCRdb keeps only in-frame clones here, not all; method: immunoSEQ multiplex PCR. The data show hundreds of thousands of clones, with approximately 80% seen just once and over 7.5% held by the top ten. V trimming: 7 bases; J trimming: 8 bases; junction bases outside the gene matches: 11. In germline, CDR1 is MNHEY, CDR2 SVGAGI. The CDR3 covers 14 residues. The TCR comes from an elderly man with acute or convalescent COVID-19. What was sequenced was peripheral blood. The gene calls are TRBV6-5 and TRBJ2-1; TRBD1 matches at 7 bases. The CDR3 sequence is CASIPRGRMYEQFF. In nucleotides, the CDR3 is TGTGCCAGCATTCCAAGGGGGCGCATGTATGAGCAGTTCTTC.